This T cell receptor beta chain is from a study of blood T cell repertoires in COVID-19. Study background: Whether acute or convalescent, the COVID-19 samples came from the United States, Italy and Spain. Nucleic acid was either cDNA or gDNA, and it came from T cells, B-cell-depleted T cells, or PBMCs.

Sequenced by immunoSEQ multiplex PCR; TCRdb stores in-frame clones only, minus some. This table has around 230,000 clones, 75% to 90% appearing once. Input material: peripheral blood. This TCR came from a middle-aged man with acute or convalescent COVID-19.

CDR3 nucleotides: TGTGCCAGTAGTCCCCGGACAGGGGTAATATCAGATACGCAGTATTTT. Protein sequence: CASSPRTGVISDTQYF. This chain links TRBV19 with TRBJ2-3; TRBD1 aligns across 9 bases. Germline trimming cut 5 bases from V and 4 bases from J; bases unmatched to any gene: 10. This CDR3 is 16 amino acids long. Germline V lookup: CDR1 LNHDA, CDR2 SQIVND (reference sequence).